The next 22 T cell receptor beta chains were all read from a single sample in a study of cytomegalovirus exposure and HLA in healthy donors. The primer mix had 60 Vbeta and 13 Jbeta primers. Produced via immunoSEQ multiplex PCR; TCRdb's table is partial and in-frame only. The sample has 90,000 or so clones; approximately 80% are singletons. Sequences were obtained from PBMCs. These receptors were collected from a woman aged 50 to 65 in good health and CMV-seropositive.

The rearrangement links TRBV5-1 to TRBJ2-3; possible D gene TRBD2, 6 bases. The length of the CDR3 is 15 residues. CDR1 and CDR2 (germline): SGHRS, YFSETQ. V was pared by 4 bases and J by 2 bases, with 14 bases between. This chain's CDR3 is CASSPGLHDTDTQYF. In DNA, the CDR3 is TGCGCCAGCAGCCCGGGACTTCATGACACAGATACGCAGTATTTT.

This chain links TRBV7-9 with TRBJ2-1; 9 nucleotides align to TRBD1. The CDR3 spans 18 residues. Germline assignment: CDR1 SEHNR and CDR2 FQNEAQ (reference sequence). V shed 5 bases, J shed 1 base, and the junction held 12 bases outside the gene matches. CDR3 coding DNA: TGTGCCAGCAGCCCACGGCCGGGGACAGGGAAATCCTACAATGAGCAGTTCTTC. Amino acid sequence: CASSPRPGTGKSYNEQFF.

The CDR3 loop reads CSVDPGGWGHNEQFF. DNA of the CDR3: TGCAGCGTTGATCCGGGGGGGTGGGGGCACAATGAGCAGTTCTTC. The gene calls are TRBV29-1 and TRBJ2-1, with 8 bases identical to TRBD2. The CDR3 is 15 amino acids. From germline, CDR1 is SQVTM and CDR2 ANQGSEA. The V segment lost 3 bases and the J segment 5 bases; nucleotides outside the gene matches: 9.

V and J are TRBV19 and TRBJ1-1; tentative D call: TRBD1 (5 bases). The CDR3 spans 12 residues. The germline V gene has CDR1 LNHDA and CDR2 SQIVND (reference sequence). V gave up 3 bases and J gave up 8 bases, with 10 bases separating them. As DNA, the CDR3 is TGTGCCAGTAGTATTGGGGGGAAGGAAGCTTTCTTT. Translated: CASSIGGKEAFF.

This rearrangement joins TRBV25-1 to TRBJ1-2, with a possible D match to TRBD1 (6 bases). Trimming removed 5 bases at V and 8 bases at J, with 21 bases between. The CDR3 has 15 residues. From germline, CDR1 is MGHDK and CDR2 SYGVNS. The CDR3 DNA reads as TGTGCCAGCAGTCCACCTTTCGGGGGGCGGGACGGCTACACCTTC. Protein: CASSPPFGGRDGYTF.

The rearrangement joins TRBV9 to TRBJ1-4; the D gene is possibly TRBD1 (5 bases). Germline V gene sequence: CDR1 SGDLS, CDR2 YYNGEE. Trimming took 4 bases from V and 0 from J, leaving 22 bases between them. CDR3 size: 19 residues. CDR3 DNA sequence: TGTGCCAGCAGCCCGGGCCTGGGAAGGGCGACAGCAACTAATGAAAAACTGTTTTTT. This codes for CASSPGLGRATATNEKLFF.

As regards this clone: Compared with germline, one end of the junction differs, possibly owing to a read error. The gene calls are TRBV4-1 and TRBJ2-3, with TRBD1 as a possible D gene (5 bases). This CDR3 region has 15 residues. The germline CDR1 and CDR2 sequences are MGHRA and YSYEKL. The CDR3 nucleotides read TGTGCCAGCAGCCAAGATAATGGGGCCACAGATACGCAGTATTTT. Translation: CASSQDNGATDTQYF.

The chain carries TRBV11-2 and TRBJ1-1, with D tentatively TRBD1 (5 bases). Germline lookup yields CDR1 SGHAT and CDR2 FQNNGV. CDR3 size: 14 residues. Trimming left V 5 bases short and J 3 bases short, with 13 bases between. The CDR3 here is CASSPNTGYTEAFF. CDR3 bases: TGTGCCAGCAGCCCAAATACAGGTTACACTGAAGCTTTCTTT.

This chain joins TRBV19 and TRBJ1-1; no reliable D call. The germline V gene has CDR1 LNHDA and CDR2 SQIVND (reference sequence). CDR3 size: 12 residues. The V end lost 7 bases, the J end lost 1 base, and 7 bases lay between the germline ends. CDR3 in DNA: TGTGCCAGTAAGGCGGGGAACACTGAAGCTTTCTTT. This translates into CASKAGNTEAFF.

This clone was counted a single time. The V gene is TRBV5-5, the J gene TRBJ1-2; the match to TRBD1 covers 10 bases. Per the germline V gene, CDR1 is SGHKS and CDR2 is YYEKEE (reference sequence). V lost 0 bases to trimming and J lost 8 bases; unmatched junction nucleotides: 4. This CDR3 has 14 amino acids. Here the CDR3 DNA reads TGTGCCAGCAGCTTGGGGACAGGGGGTAGGGGCTACACCTTC. Translated, it gives CASSLGTGGRGYTF.

The V call is TRBV5-1, the J call TRBJ1-5; 7 nucleotides line up with TRBD1. This CDR3 region has 14 residues. CDR1 SGHRS and CDR2 YFSETQ come from the germline V gene. Unmatched junction bases numbered 7, after V lost 4 bases and J lost 6 bases. The CDR3 reads CASSPGQWGQPQHF. CDR3 nucleotides: TGCGCCAGCAGCCCGGGACAGTGGGGTCAGCCCCAGCATTTT.

This clone was seen more than once but under ten times. CDR3 sequence (DNA): TGTGCCAGCAGCCCACTTGGACAGGGGACGTTGGAGACCCAGTACTTC. Its protein product is CASSPLGQGTLETQYF. The chain carries TRBV7-9 and TRBJ2-5; 9 nucleotides match TRBD1. Germline V lookup: CDR1 SEHNR, CDR2 FQNEAQ (reference sequence). CDR3 length: 16 amino acids. Trimming removed 5 bases from V and 5 bases from J; junction bases left unmatched: 12.

The J gene is TRBJ2-7, the V gene TRBV6-6; D may be TRBD2 (5 bases). Per the germline V gene, CDR1 is MNHNY and CDR2 is SVGAGI (reference sequence). CDR3 length: 13 amino acids. Deletions cut 5 bases from V and 7 bases from J, with 15 bases between. The CDR3 sequence: CASSPPETGEQYF. DNA for the CDR3: TGTGCCAGCAGTCCCCCGGAGACGGGGGAGCAGTACTTC.

The V and J genes are TRBV10-3 and TRBJ1-2; D gene uncertain. Germline CDR1 is ENHRY and CDR2 is SYGVKD. V gave up 9 bases and J gave up 2 bases, with 13 bases separating them. This CDR3 is 13 amino acids long. CDR3 nucleotides: TGTGCCATAGCGGACGGGCTAAACTATGGCTACACCTTC. Protein sequence: CAIADGLNYGYTF.

A single count supports this clone. The chain has TRBV11-3 and TRBJ2-1, with 8 nucleotides matching TRBD1. V was pared by 0 bases and J by 8 bases, with 6 bases of the junction left unmatched. Germline assignment: CDR1 SGHNT and CDR2 YENEEA. CDR3 length equals 15 residues. CDR3 sequence: CASSLETGGRDEQFF. The CDR3, as DNA: TGTGCCAGCAGCTTAGAAACAGGGGGGCGTGATGAGCAGTTCTTC. The full variable domain, its missing parts supplied by reference TRBV11-3 and TRBJ2-1, is EAGVVQSPRYKIIEKKQPVAFWCNPISGHNTLYWYLQNLGQGPELLIRYENEEAVDDSQLPKDRFSAERLKGVDSTLKIQPAELGDSAVYLCASSLETGGRDEQFFGPGTRLTVL.

Details on this clone: One junction end disagrees with the germline gene, perhaps due to a read error. The chain joins TRBV7-9 to TRBJ2-5; 15 bases fit TRBD2. Per the germline V gene, CDR1 is SEHNR and CDR2 is FQNEAQ (reference sequence). CDR3 length: 15 amino acids. The chain's CDR3 is CSSSTGLAGGETQYF. The CDR3 DNA reads as TGTTCCAGCAGCACGGGACTAGCGGGGGGAGAGACCCAGTACTTC.

This chain uses TRBV7-8 with TRBJ2-7; 7 bases align to TRBD2. CDR1 is SGHVS and CDR2 is FQNEAQ in the germline V gene. J was trimmed by 2 bases and V by 4 bases; bases with no gene match: 2. This CDR3 is built from 13 residues. DNA of the CDR3: TGTGCCAGCAGCTCGGCGGGGGCCTACGAGCAGTACGTC. Translated: CASSSAGAYEQYV.

As regards this clone: Relative to the germline gene, one junction end is altered; a read error may explain this. The V gene is TRBV15, the J gene TRBJ1-1; 11 bases line up with TRBD1. Per germline, CDR1 LNHNV and CDR2 YYDKDF (reference sequence). The CDR3 consists of 13 residues. In nucleotides, the CDR3 is TGTGCCACCAGCAGCCGGGACAGGGGGATTGTTAGGTTT. Translating gives CATSSRDRGIVRF.

A single count supports this clone. The CDR3 is CASSVEPGNNYGYTF. CDR3 bases: TGTGCCAGCAGCGTAGAGCCAGGCAACAACTATGGCTACACCTTC. This chain joins TRBV9 and TRBJ1-2; D ambiguous. Trimming removed 0 bases at V and 2 bases at J, with 11 bases between. The CDR3 spans 15 residues. Per the germline V gene, CDR1 is SGDLS and CDR2 is YYNGEE.

The chain joins TRBV5-6 to TRBJ2-7; D not resolved. The germline V and J ends were trimmed by 2 bases and 0 bases, with 9 bases remaining between them. This CDR3 spans 14 amino acids. The germline CDR1 and CDR2 sequences are SGHDT and YYEEEE. The DNA of the CDR3 is TGTGCCAGCAGCTTCCTACGGTACTCCTACGAGCAGTACTTC. Protein: CASSFLRYSYEQYF.

This clone was observed once. This chain uses TRBV27 with TRBJ2-1; 7 bases align to TRBD2. There are 12 residues in the CDR3. The germline CDR1 and CDR2 sequences are MNHEY and SMNVEV (reference sequence). Trimming removed 5 bases from V and 6 bases from J; junction bases left unmatched: 1. CDR3 amino acids: CASSPGGNEQFF. The CDR3 DNA reads TGTGCCAGCAGTCCGGGGGGCAATGAGCAGTTCTTC.

The genes are TRBV11-2 and TRBJ1-2; D possibly corresponds to TRBD1 (6 bases). The germline V and J ends were trimmed by 2 bases and 3 bases, with 19 bases remaining between them. Germline CDR1 and CDR2: SGHAT and FQNNGV. The CDR3 consists of 17 residues. DNA of the CDR3: TGTGCCAGCAGCTTATTTGACAGGTTTAATCGGGACTATGGCTACACCTTC. It specifies CASSLFDRFNRDYGYTF.